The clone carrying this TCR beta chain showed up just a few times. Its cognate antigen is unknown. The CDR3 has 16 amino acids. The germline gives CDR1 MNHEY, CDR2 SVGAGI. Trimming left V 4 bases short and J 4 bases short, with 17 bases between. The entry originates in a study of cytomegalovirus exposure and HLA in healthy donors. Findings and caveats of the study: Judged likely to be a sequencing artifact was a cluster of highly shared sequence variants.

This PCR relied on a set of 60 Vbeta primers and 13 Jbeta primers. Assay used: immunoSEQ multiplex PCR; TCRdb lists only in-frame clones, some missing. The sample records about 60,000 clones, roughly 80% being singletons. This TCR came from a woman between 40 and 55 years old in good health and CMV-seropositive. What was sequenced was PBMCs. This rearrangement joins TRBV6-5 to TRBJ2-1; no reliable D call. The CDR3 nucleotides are TGTGCCAGCAGTTCCCGGTCGATCACGCAATACAATGAGCAGTTCTTC. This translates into CASSSRSITQYNEQFF.